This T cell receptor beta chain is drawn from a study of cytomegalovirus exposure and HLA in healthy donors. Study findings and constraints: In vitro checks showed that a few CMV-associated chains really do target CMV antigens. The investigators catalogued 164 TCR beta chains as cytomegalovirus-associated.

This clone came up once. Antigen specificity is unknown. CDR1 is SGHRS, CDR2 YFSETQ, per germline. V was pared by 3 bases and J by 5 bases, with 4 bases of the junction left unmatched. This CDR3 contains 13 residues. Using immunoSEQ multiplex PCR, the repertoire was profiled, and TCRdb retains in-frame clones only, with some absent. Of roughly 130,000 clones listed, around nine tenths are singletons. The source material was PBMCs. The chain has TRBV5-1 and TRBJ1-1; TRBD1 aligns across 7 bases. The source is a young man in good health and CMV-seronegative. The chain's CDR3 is CASSSYRGTEAFF. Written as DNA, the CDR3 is TGCGCCAGCAGCTCGTACAGGGGTACTGAAGCTTTCTTT.